The 8 T cell receptor beta chains below were found in one sample sequenced in a study of shared clonotypes between healthy human individuals. The repertoire was sequenced with immunoSEQ multiplex PCR; TCRdb's copy has only in-frame clones and lacks some. The repertoire holds 450,000 to 500,000 clones, with roughly 80% as singletons. The sequencing input was PBMCs. These receptors were taken from a woman in her thirties or forties in good health. Some clones in this sample may be carry-over from other donors' samples.

With respect to this clone: A single base is all that separates this from a far larger clone, so a read error is likely. The chain joins TRBV29-1 to TRBJ2-5; 7 bases fit TRBD1. This CDR3 comprises 12 residues. Germline loops: CDR1 SQVTM, CDR2 ANQGSEA. As DNA, the CDR3 is TGCAGCACCGGACAGGTCGGCGAGACCCAGCACTTC. Encoded protein: CSTGQVGETQHF. Variable domain in full (rest from reference TRBV29-1 and TRBJ2-5): SAVISQKPSRDICQRGTSLTIQCQVDSQVTMMFWYRQQPGQSLTLIATANQGSEATYESGFVIDKFPISRPNLTFSTLTVSNMSPEDSSIYLCSTGQVGETQHFGPGTRLLVL.

This chain uses TRBV19 with TRBJ2-7; D is tentatively TRBD1 or TRBD2 (6 bases each). The germline V gene encodes CDR1 LNHDA and CDR2 SQIVND (reference sequence). Trimming removed 0 bases from V and 5 bases from J, with 14 bases in between. The CDR3 is 15 residues long. CDR3 bases: TGTGCCAGTAGTATAGATGGGGGCGCGGGGAACGAGCAGTACTTC. It yields the protein CASSIDGGAGNEQYF.

As for this clone: The same CDR3 arises from other DNA sequences in this sample as well. As DNA, the CDR3 is TGTGCCAGCAGCCCCTCGGGTACAGATACGCAGTATTTT. Protein product: CASSPSGTDTQYF. This chain connects TRBV28 to TRBJ2-3; D is ambiguous. The CDR3 runs to 13 residues. Germline V gives CDR1 MDHEN, CDR2 SYDVKM. V lost 6 bases to trimming and J lost 3 bases, with 10 bases between them.

As for this clone: The same CDR3 also results from other DNA sequences found in this sample. V is TRBV30 and J is TRBJ2-2, with 9 bases matching TRBD2. Germline trimming cut 5 bases from V and 5 bases from J; bases unmatched to any gene: 9. Germline V gene lookup returns CDR1 GTSNPN and CDR2 SVGIG (reference sequence). The CDR3 has 15 amino acids. CDR3 amino acids: CAWEGGLAGTGELFF. For the CDR3, the DNA is TGTGCCTGGGAAGGGGGGCTAGCGGGAACCGGGGAGCTGTTTTTT.

A word on this clone: Only one base separates this from a far larger clonotype, so it likely reflects a read error. At the DNA level, this CDR3 is encoded by other sequences in the same sample as well. This sequence joins TRBV29-1 and TRBJ1-1, with 7 bases aligning to TRBD1. Per the germline V gene, CDR1 is SQVTM and CDR2 is ANQGSEA. Trimming cost V 7 bases and J 11 bases; bases outside gene matches: 16. The CDR3 is 13 amino acids. In DNA form, the CDR3 reads TGCAGCGCCTTGCCGCCGACAGGGTTCCGCGCTTTCTTT. Its protein is CSALPPTGFRAFF. The full variable domain, with the rest looked up from reference TRBV29-1 and TRBJ1-1, is SAVISQKPSRDICQRGTSLTIQCQVDSQVTMMFWYRQQPGQSLTLIATANQGSEATYESGFVIDKFPISRPNLTFSTLTVSNMSPEDSSIYLCSALPPTGFRAFFGQGTRLTVV.

This clone was detected once. Other DNA sequences from this sample encode an identical CDR3 as well. V and J are TRBV5-1 and TRBJ2-7; 11 bases match TRBD1. Germline CDR1 SGHRS, CDR2 YFSETQ. The CDR3 has 14 residues. V lost 4 bases to trimming and J lost 2 bases; unmatched junction nucleotides: 2. This CDR3 reads CASSTGQGAYEQYF. The DNA of the CDR3 is TGCGCCAGCAGCACGGGACAGGGGGCCTACGAGCAGTACTTC.

In the case of this clone: Since a far larger clone is one base different, this is likely a read error. Within the sample, other DNA sequences also encode this same CDR3. The chain recombines TRBV30 with TRBJ2-6, with no clear D. V was cut by 2 bases and J by 4 bases, with 15 bases left in between. Germline CDR1 and CDR2: GTSNPN and SVGIG (reference sequence). This CDR3 contains 16 residues. The CDR3 protein is CAWSRIWSVGANVLTF. The CDR3 region has the DNA TGTGCCTGGAGTCGCATCTGGTCCGTCGGGGCCAACGTCCTGACTTTC.

The chain has TRBV15 and TRBJ2-7; 16 bases match TRBD2. V dropped 3 bases and J dropped 6; count of bases not matched to a gene: 20. Germline V gene sequence: CDR1 LNHNV, CDR2 YYDKDF (reference sequence). The CDR3 runs 21 residues. CDR3 protein: CATSRLNLGLAGGPWDTEQYF. The CDR3 region has the DNA TGTGCCACCAGCAGGCTAAACTTGGGACTAGCGGGAGGGCCTTGGGATACCGAGCAGTACTTC.